This record looks at one T cell receptor beta chain sequence and its context. Its antigen is not yet known. Qualities for individual bases were not recorded, and no much larger clone is one base off. The data stem from a study of blood T cell repertoires in COVID-19 (dated by TCRdb to the early 2020s). About the full investigation: Samples covering the acute and convalescent phases of COVID-19 were provided by collaborators in the United States, Italy and Spain. The samples were drawn from the first 160 participants of the ongoing ImmuneRACE study and from 1,254 subjects provided by 6 global collaborators. The material from the prospective study consisted of cDNA or gDNA derived from T cells, B-cell-depleted T cells, or PBMCs. Sample metadata almost always included a de-identified subject ID, COVID-19 status, age in years and sex. Deeply sampled blood TCRbeta repertoires from subjects exposed to, actively infected with, or recovered from COVID-19 were included in the dataset. A freely available public database, intended as a resource for researchers studying the immune response to SARS-CoV-2, is where the repertoires were released. Where available, HLA class I and class II types were taken from metadata supplied by the sample provider and were not determined by assay-based typing.

TCRbeta CDR3 regions were amplified from genomic DNA using the immunoSEQ Assay, a bias-controlled multiplex PCR. On the study's bioinformatics: The number of nucleated cells in each sample was estimated from the amplification of reference gene primers within the assay. To quantify the absolute abundance of each unique TCRbeta CDR3 rearrangement, sequence reads were collapsed and filtered. For each sample, productive Simpson clonality was calculated by taking the square root of Simpson's diversity index across productive rearrangements. TCRdb's version of the immuneACCESS table is confined to in-frame rearrangements and falls short of the full clone set. An unresolved V gene accounts for under half of the shortfall where checked; the remainder is of unknown origin. That table furnishes V, J and clone size, whereas the DNA furnished D and trimming. The sample includes 75,000 to 80,000 clones, with 88% observed a single time. The top ten clones comprise 7% to 10% of the sample.

The research as a whole found: The amount of clinical and demographic metadata varied by source and participant and was provided uncurated.

The collaborating institutions used their own protocols to collect whole blood in K2EDTA tubes. For TCRbeta analysis, collaborators shipped samples in one of three forms: frozen whole blood, isolated PBMCs, or DNA extracted from either of those sample types. Source material: peripheral blood. This receptor was identified in a human donor in a cohort sampled during active COVID-19.

The bases are TGTGCCTGGAGTACCCGACTAGGGCGCTACAATGAGCAGTTCTTC. Translated, this is CAWSTRLGRYNEQFF. The chain couples TRBV30 to TRBJ2-1, with a tentative D gene TRBD2 over 6 matching bases. Cut back by 2 bases and 3 bases, the V and J ends lie 14 bases apart. The germline V gene encodes CDR1 GTSNPN and CDR2 SVGIG (reference sequence). Including the terminal cysteine and phenylalanine, the CDR3 comprises 15 residues. Left in the record is the CDR3 DNA by itself, 45 bases read in frame from the first base.